The TCR beta chain described here comes from a study of memory CD4+ T cells and cytomegalovirus serostatus. Findings of the study overall: Repertoires predicted CMV serostatus with median bootstrapped AUC of approximately 0.94.

Concerning this clone itself: Its matching antigen is unknown.

Study processing details: Out-of-frame sequences were removed, leaving 2,204,828 distinct TCRbeta sequences. Assay used: immunoSEQ multiplex PCR; TCRdb lists only in-frame clones, some missing. D and trimming were read from the DNA, whereas the V and J calls and clone size are those reported in that table. This table has fewer than 90,000 clones, 78% appearing once. Germline values: CDR1 SGHTA, CDR2 FQGNSA. The CDR3 is 19 residues long. Losses at the gene ends were 5 bases for V and 11 bases for J; bases not matched to a gene: 26. The sort gate was single viable CD3+CD4+CD8-CD45RO+ cells for memory CD4+ T cells.

V gene TRBV7-2 combines with J gene TRBJ2-1, with TRBD2 identical over 8 bases. Sequenced sample: memory CD4+ T cells from blood. The TCR comes from an adult in good health and CMV-seropositive. CDR3 amino acids: CASSANGQTGTRRGRQQFF. CDR3 in DNA: TGTGCCAGCAGCGCAAACGGGCAGACCGGGACTAGGCGGGGCCGGCAGCAGTTCTTC.